This T cell receptor beta chain derives from a study of post-analysis software for immune sequencing data. Overall study results and limits: Samples sharing a preparation batch grouped tightly together when assessed by F measure. The study found TRBV5-6, TRBV5-1 and TRBV20-1 among five TRBV segments more frequent in patients than controls.

V was cut by 3 bases and J by 3 bases, with 12 bases left in between. From germline, CDR1 is SGHRS and CDR2 YFSETQ. This CDR3 has 14 residues. This clonotype was picked up one time. Its specificity is unknown. TCR beta libraries were prepared from cDNA with unique molecular identifiers. TCRdb passed the PCR reads through MiXCR, listing each CDR3 protein once. This sample yields hundreds of thousands of distinct CDR3 sequences, of which 25% to 30% are seen a single time; 0.56% belongs to the top ten. The sample was blood. The chain is built from TRBV5-1 and TRBJ2-5; tentative D call: TRBD2 (6 bases). This TCR was recovered from a girl aged 10 to 17 with multiple sclerosis. CDR3 protein: CASSCLSGEETQYF. DNA for the CDR3: TGCGCCAGCAGCTGCCTTAGCGGAGAAGAGACCCAGTACTTC. Variable domain in full (rest from reference TRBV5-1 and TRBJ2-5): KAGVTQTPRYLIKTRGQQVTLSCSPISGHRSVSWYQQTPGQGLQFLFEYFSETQRNKGNFPGRFSGRQFSNSRSEMNVSTLELGDSALYLCASSCLSGEETQYFGPGTRLLVL.